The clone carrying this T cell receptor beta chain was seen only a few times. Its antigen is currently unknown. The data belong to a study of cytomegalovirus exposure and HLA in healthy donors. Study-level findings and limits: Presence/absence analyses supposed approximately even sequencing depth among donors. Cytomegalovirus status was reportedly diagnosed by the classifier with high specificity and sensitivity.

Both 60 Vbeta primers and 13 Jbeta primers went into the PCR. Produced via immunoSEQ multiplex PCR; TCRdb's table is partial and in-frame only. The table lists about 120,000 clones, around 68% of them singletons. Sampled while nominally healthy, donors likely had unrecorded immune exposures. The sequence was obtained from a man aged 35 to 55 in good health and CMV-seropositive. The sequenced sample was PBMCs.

CDR3 amino acids: CASSLHQGAYEQYF. CDR3 in DNA: TGTGCCAGCAGTTTACACCAGGGGGCCTACGAGCAGTACTTC. V and J are TRBV27 and TRBJ2-7, with 7 bases matching TRBD1. Germline V lookup: CDR1 MNHEY, CDR2 SMNVEV (reference sequence). Trimming took 2 bases from V and 2 from J; bases not matched to a gene: 3. The CDR3 extends over 14 amino acids.